This is a list of T cell receptor beta chains from one sample in a study of blood T cell repertoires in COVID-19. Measured with immunoSEQ multiplex PCR; TCRdb has only the in-frame clones, and not every one. The table records under 300,000 clones, approximately 86% of them present only once. Sequenced sample: peripheral blood. Receptors were obtained from a woman aged 55-75 years with active or convalescent COVID-19. The CDR3 runs from the conserved cysteine through the conserved F or W. The D gene is left open where the match is weak. Clone sizes are given selectively: once, few, many, or a class where the clone is expanded.

v_call: TRBV5-5
j_call: TRBJ1-6
clone_size: -
d_call: -
cdr3_aa: CASSTGFSSPLHF
cdr3_nt: TGTGCCAGCAGTACGGGGTTTAGCTCACCCCTCCACTTT

v_call: TRBV10-3
j_call: TRBJ2-7
clone_size: -
d_call: TRBD1
cdr3_aa: CAISGDRGPGNYEQYF
cdr3_nt: TGTGCCATCAGTGGGGACAGGGGACCTGGCAACTACGAGCAGTACTTC

v_call: TRBV7-2
j_call: TRBJ1-5
clone_size: -
d_call: -
cdr3_aa: CASSSTGNSNQPQHF
cdr3_nt: TGTGCCAGCAGCTCGACAGGCAACAGCAATCAGCCCCAGCATTTT

v_call: TRBV6-4
j_call: TRBJ2-1
clone_size: -
d_call: TRBD2
cdr3_aa: CGASGGIDEQFF
cdr3_nt: TGTGGGGCTAGCGGGGGGATCGATGAGCAGTTCTTC

v_call: TRBV6-5
j_call: TRBJ2-1
clone_size: -
d_call: TRBD2
cdr3_aa: CASRRTSDIYNEQFF
cdr3_nt: TGTGCCAGCAGAAGGACTAGCGATATATACAATGAGCAGTTCTTC

v_call: TRBV7-3
j_call: TRBJ2-7
clone_size: -
d_call: -
cdr3_aa: CASSRQRQDEQYF
cdr3_nt: TGTGCCAGCAGCCGACAAAGGCAGGACGAGCAGTACTTC

v_call: TRBV11-2
j_call: TRBJ1-5
clone_size: once
d_call: -
cdr3_aa: CASSLSGLDNQPQHF
cdr3_nt: TGTGCCAGCAGCCTCTCGGGACTGGACAATCAGCCCCAGCATTTT

v_call: TRBV7-9
j_call: TRBJ2-7
clone_size: -
d_call: -
cdr3_aa: CASSLVSGNTYEQYF
cdr3_nt: TGTGCCAGCAGCTTAGTCAGCGGCAACACCTACGAGCAGTACTTC

v_call: TRBV5-1
j_call: TRBJ2-7
clone_size: -
d_call: TRBD1
cdr3_aa: CASRPDRGIRTGTEPYEQYF
cdr3_nt: TGCGCCAGCAGGCCCGACAGGGGAATCCGCACCGGGACTGAGCCCTACGAGCAGTACTTC

v_call: TRBV30
j_call: TRBJ1-2
clone_size: once
d_call: -
cdr3_aa: CAWSPTNTGKGYTF
cdr3_nt: TGTGCCTGGAGTCCGACCAACACAGGGAAGGGCTACACCTTC

v_call: TRBV30
j_call: TRBJ2-5
clone_size: -
d_call: -
cdr3_aa: CAWDPGIGVQETQYF
cdr3_nt: TGTGCCTGGGACCCTGGTATAGGGGTCCAAGAGACCCAGTACTTC

v_call: TRBV3-1/TRBV3-2
j_call: TRBJ1-3
clone_size: -
d_call: TRBD1
cdr3_aa: CASSQGTGASGNTIYF
cdr3_nt: TGTGCCAGCAGCCAAGGGACAGGGGCCTCTGGAAACACCATATATTTT

v_call: TRBV19
j_call: TRBJ2-1
clone_size: -
d_call: TRBD1
cdr3_aa: CASSIGAGQGAWEQFF
cdr3_nt: TGTGCCAGTAGTATAGGCGCGGGACAGGGGGCTTGGGAGCAGTTCTTC